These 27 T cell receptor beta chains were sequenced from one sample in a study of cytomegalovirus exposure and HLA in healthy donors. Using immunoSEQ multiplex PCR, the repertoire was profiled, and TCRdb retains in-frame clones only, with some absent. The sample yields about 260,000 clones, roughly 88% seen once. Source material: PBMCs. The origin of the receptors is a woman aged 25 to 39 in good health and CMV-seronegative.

Written as DNA, the CDR3 is TGCGCCAGCAGCCCCACTAGCGGGCCCTACGAGCAGTACTTC. Translating it yields CASSPTSGPYEQYF. J is TRBJ2-7 and V is TRBV4-1, with 9 bases that match TRBD2. Looked up from germline, CDR1 is MGHRA and CDR2 is YSYEKL. The ends lost 4 bases at V and 2 bases at J; junction bases unmatched: 3. The length of the CDR3 is 14 residues.

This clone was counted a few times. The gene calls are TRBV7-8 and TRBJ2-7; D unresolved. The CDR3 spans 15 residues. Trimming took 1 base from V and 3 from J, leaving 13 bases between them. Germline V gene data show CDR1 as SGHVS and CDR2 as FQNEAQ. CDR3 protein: CASSLDSRLNYEQYF. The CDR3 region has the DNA TGTGCCAGCAGCTTAGATTCTCGATTGAACTACGAGCAGTACTTC.

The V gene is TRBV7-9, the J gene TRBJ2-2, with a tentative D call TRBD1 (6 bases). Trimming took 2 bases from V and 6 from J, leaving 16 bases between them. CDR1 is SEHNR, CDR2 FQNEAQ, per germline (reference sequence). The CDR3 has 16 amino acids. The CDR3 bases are TGTGCCAGCAGCTTATTCAGGGGTTTCGAGGCCGGGGAGCTGTTTTTT. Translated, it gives CASSLFRGFEAGELFF.

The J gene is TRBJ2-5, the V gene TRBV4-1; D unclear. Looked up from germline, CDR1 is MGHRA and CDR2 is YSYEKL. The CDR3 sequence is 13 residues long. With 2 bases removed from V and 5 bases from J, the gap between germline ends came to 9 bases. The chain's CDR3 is CASSQFRSETQYF. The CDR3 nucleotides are TGCGCCAGCAGCCAATTTAGGAGTGAGACCCAGTACTTC.

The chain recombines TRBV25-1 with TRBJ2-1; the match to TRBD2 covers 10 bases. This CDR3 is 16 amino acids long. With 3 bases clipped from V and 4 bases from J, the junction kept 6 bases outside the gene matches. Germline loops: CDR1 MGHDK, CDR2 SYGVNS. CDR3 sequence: CASSDPSGRGYNEQFF. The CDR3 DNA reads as TGTGCCAGCAGTGACCCCAGCGGGAGGGGTTACAATGAGCAGTTCTTC.

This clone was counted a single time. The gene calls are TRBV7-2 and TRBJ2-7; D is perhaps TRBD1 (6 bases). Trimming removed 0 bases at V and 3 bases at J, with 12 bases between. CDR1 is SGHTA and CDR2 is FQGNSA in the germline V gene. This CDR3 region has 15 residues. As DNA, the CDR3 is TGTGCCAGCAGCTTAGCAACCACAGGGCACTACGAGCAGTACTTC. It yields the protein CASSLATTGHYEQYF.

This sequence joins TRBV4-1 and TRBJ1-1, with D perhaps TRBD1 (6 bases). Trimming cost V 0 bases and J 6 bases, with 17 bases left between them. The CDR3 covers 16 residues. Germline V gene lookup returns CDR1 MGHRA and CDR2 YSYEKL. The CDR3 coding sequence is TGCGCCAGCAGCCAAGAAGGGGGAGGGGGGATGGCTGAAGCTTTCTTT. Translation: CASSQEGGGGMAEAFF.

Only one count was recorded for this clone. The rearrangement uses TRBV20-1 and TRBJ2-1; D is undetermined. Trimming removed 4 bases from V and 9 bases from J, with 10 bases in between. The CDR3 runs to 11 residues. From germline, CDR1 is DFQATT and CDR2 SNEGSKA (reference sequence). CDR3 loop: CSANWGGEQFF. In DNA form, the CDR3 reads TGCAGTGCTAATTGGGGTGGTGAGCAGTTCTTC.

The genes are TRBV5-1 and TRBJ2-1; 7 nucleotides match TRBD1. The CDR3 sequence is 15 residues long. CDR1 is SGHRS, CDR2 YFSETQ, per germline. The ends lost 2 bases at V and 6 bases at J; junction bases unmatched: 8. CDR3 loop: CASSFTGQVGNEQFF. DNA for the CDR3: TGCGCCAGCAGCTTTACCGGACAGGTTGGCAATGAGCAGTTCTTC.

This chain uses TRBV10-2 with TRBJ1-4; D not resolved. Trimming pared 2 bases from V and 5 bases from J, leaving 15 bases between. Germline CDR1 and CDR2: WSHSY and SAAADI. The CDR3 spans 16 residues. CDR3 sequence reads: CASSELGSGPNEKLFF. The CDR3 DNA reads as TGCGCCAGCAGTGAGCTGGGTAGTGGGCCCAATGAAAAACTGTTTTTT.

CDR3 sequence reads: CASSSGSWGYEQYF. As DNA, the CDR3 is TGTGCCAGCAGCTCAGGTTCTTGGGGCTACGAGCAGTACTTC. The chain employs TRBV7-2 and TRBJ2-7, with no clear D. The V end was cut by 4 bases, the J end by 3 bases, with 13 bases between. The CDR3 contains 14 residues. CDR1 is SGHTA and CDR2 is FQGNSA in the germline V gene.

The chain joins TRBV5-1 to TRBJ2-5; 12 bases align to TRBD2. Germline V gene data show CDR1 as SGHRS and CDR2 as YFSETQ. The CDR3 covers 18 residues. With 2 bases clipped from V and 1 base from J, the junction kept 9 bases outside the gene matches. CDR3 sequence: CASSFIPSSGRAQETQYF. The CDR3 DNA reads TGCGCCAGCAGCTTTATTCCCTCTAGCGGGAGGGCCCAAGAGACCCAGTACTTC. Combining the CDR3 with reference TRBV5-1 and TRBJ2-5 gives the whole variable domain KAGVTQTPRYLIKTRGQQVTLSCSPISGHRSVSWYQQTPGQGLQFLFEYFSETQRNKGNFPGRFSGRQFSNSRSEMNVSTLELGDSALYLCASSFIPSSGRAQETQYFGPGTRLLVL.

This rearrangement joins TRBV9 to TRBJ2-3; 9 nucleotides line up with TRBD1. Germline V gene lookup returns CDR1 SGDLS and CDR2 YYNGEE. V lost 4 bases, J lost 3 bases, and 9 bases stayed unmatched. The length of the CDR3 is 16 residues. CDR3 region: CASSRWDREMTDTQYF. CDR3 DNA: TGTGCCAGCAGCAGATGGGACAGGGAAATGACAGATACGCAGTATTTT.

CDR3 in amino acids: CASSSGLYEQYF. CDR3 in DNA: TGTGCCAGCAGCTCGGGGCTGTACGAGCAGTACTTC. The chain recombines TRBV11-2 with TRBJ2-5, with D perhaps TRBD1 or TRBD2 (5 bases each). The end of the DNA fits TRBJ2-7 better, so the J call may be wrong. Germline-derived CDR1 and CDR2 are SGHAT and FQNNGV. The CDR3 is 12 amino acids.

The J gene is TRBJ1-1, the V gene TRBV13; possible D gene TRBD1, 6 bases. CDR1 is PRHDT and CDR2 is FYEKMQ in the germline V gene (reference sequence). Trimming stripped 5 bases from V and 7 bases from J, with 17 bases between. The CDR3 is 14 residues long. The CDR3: CASSARGGHIEAFF. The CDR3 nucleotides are TGTGCCAGCAGCGCCAGGGGCGGACACATTGAAGCTTTCTTT.

The CDR3 nucleotides are TGTGCCAGCAGCTTGGATCAAGGCAGCAATCAGCCCCAGCATTTT. It translates to CASSLDQGSNQPQHF. V is TRBV5-4 and J is TRBJ1-5; no firm D call. Germline-derived CDR1 and CDR2 are SGHNT and YYREEE (reference sequence). Trimming cost V 0 bases and J 1 base, with 8 bases left between them. This CDR3 is built from 15 residues.

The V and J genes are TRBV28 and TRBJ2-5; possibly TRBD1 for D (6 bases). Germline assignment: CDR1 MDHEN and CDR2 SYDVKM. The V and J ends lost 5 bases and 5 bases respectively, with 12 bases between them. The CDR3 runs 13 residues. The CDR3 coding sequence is TGTGCCAGCAGTCCCCCCCAGGGGGAGACCCAGTACTTC. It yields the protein CASSPPQGETQYF. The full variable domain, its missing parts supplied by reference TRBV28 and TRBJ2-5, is DVKVTQSSRYLVKRTGEKVFLECVQDMDHENMFWYRQDPGLGLRLIYFSYDVKMKEKGDIPEGYSVSREKKERFSLILESASTNQTSMYLCASSPPQGETQYFGPGTRLLVL.

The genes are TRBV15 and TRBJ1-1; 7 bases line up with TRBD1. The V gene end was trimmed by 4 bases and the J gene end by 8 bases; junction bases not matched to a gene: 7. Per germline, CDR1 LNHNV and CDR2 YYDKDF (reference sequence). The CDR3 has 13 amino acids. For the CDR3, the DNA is TGTGCCACCAGCACCAGTGGGACAGAGGAAGCTTTCTTT. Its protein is CATSTSGTEEAFF. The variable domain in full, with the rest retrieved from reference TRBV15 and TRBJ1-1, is DAMVIQNPRYQVTQFGKPVTLSCSQTLNHNVMYWYQQKSSQAPKLLFHYYDKDFNNEADTPDNFQSRRPNTSFCFLDIRSPGLGDTAMYLCATSTSGTEEAFFGQGTRLTVV.

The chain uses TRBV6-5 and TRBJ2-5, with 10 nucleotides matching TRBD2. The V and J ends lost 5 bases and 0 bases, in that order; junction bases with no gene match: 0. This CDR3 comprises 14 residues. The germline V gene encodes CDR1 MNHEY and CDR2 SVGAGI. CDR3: CASSLAGDQETQYF. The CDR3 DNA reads TGTGCCAGCAGTCTAGCGGGGGACCAAGAGACCCAGTACTTC.

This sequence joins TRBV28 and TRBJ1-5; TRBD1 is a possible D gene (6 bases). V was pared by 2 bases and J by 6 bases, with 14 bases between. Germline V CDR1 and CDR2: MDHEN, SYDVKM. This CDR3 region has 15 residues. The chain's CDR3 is CASSLIRGIGQPQHF. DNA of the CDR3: TGTGCCAGCAGTTTAATCAGGGGTATTGGTCAGCCCCAGCATTTT.

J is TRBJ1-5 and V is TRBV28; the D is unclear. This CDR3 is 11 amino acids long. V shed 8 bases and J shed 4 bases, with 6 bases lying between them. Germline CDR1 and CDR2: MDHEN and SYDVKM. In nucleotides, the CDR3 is TGTGCCAGCTTCTCTAATCAGCCCCAGCATTTT. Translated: CASFSNQPQHF.

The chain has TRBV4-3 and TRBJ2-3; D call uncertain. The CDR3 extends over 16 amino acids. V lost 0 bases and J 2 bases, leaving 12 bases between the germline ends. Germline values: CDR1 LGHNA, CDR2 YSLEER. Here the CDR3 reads CASSQDRAESTDTQYF. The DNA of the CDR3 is TGCGCCAGCAGCCAAGATAGGGCGGAGTCCACAGATACGCAGTATTTT.

The CDR3 reads CASSLTGTNTGELFF. CDR3 bases: TGTGCCAGCAGCTTGACAGGGACGAACACCGGGGAGCTGTTTTTT. The genes are TRBV11-3 and TRBJ2-2, with 7 bases lining up with TRBD1. The CDR3 has 15 residues. Germline V gene sequence: CDR1 SGHNT, CDR2 YENEEA. V gave up 3 bases and J gave up 0 bases; unmatched junction bases: 1. Variable domain in full (rest from reference TRBV11-3 and TRBJ2-2): EAGVVQSPRYKIIEKKQPVAFWCNPISGHNTLYWYLQNLGQGPELLIRYENEEAVDDSQLPKDRFSAERLKGVDSTLKIQPAELGDSAVYLCASSLTGTNTGELFFGEGSRLTVL.

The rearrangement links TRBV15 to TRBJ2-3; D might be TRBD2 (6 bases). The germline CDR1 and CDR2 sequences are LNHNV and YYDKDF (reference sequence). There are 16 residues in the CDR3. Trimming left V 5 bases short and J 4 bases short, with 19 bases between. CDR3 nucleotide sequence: TGTGCCACCAGCCACCCCTTGGGGGAGGCAGCAGATACGCAGTATTTT. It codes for CATSHPLGEAADTQYF.

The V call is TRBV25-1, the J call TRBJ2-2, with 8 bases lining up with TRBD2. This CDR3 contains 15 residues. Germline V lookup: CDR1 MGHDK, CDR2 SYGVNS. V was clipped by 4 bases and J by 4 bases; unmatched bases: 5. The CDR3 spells CASSGGGRRTGELFF. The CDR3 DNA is TGTGCCAGCAGTGGTGGCGGGAGGCGCACCGGGGAGCTGTTTTTT.

The CDR3 here is CAGGGDGYTF. CDR3 nucleotide sequence: TGTGCCGGAGGGGGCGATGGCTACACCTTC. This chain joins TRBV2 and TRBJ1-2, with TRBD1 matching 7 bases. Germline assignment: CDR1 SNHLY and CDR2 FYNNEI. Unmatched junction bases numbered 3, after V lost 11 bases and J lost 6 bases. This CDR3 comprises 10 residues.

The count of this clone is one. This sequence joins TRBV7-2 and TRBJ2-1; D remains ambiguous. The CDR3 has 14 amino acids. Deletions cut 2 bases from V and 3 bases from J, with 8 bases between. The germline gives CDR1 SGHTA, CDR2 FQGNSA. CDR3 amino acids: CASSLTWDYNEQFF. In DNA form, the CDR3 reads TGTGCCAGCAGCTTAACCTGGGACTACAATGAGCAGTTCTTC.